The clone carrying this TCR beta chain has a handful of counts. V lost 5 bases, J lost 4 bases, and 11 bases stayed unmatched. The CDR3 is 15 residues long. Germline CDR1 is SGHTA and CDR2 is FQGNSA. TCRdb called the 5' RACE reads again in MiXCR, with one record for every CDR3 protein. The sample lists 450,000 or so distinct CDR3 sequences, 14% occurring once. This sample was taken from a study of identical twins. These data are also associated with another study on yellow fever vaccine responses in identical twins.

The specimen sequenced was CD4+ T cells sorted from blood. The rearrangement uses TRBV7-2 and TRBJ2-7, with 7 bases lining up with TRBD2. The receptor's source is a woman between 18 and 29 years old in good health. CDR3 DNA sequence: TGTGCCAGCAGCCTAACCGGGACTAAATCTTACGAGCAGTACTTC. It codes for CASSLTGTKSYEQYF. Combining the CDR3 with reference TRBV7-2 and TRBJ2-7 gives the whole variable domain GAGVSQSPSNKVTEKGKDVELRCDPISGHTALYWYRQSLGQGLEFLIYFQGNSAPDKSGLPSDRFSAERTGGSVSTLTIQRTQQEDSAVYLCASSLTGTKSYEQYFGPGTRLTVT.